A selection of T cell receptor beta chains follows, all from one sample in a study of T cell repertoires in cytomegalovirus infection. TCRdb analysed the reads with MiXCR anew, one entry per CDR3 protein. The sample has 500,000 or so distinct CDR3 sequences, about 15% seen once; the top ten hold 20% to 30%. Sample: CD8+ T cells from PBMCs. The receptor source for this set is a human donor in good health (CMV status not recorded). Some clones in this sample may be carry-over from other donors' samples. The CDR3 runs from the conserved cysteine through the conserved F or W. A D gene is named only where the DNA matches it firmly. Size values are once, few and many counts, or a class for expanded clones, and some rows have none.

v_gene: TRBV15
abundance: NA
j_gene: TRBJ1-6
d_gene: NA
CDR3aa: CATSRDHSLAESSYNSPLHF
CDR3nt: TGTGCCACCAGCAGAGATCATAGCCTAGCCGAGAGCTCCTATAATTCACCCCTCCACTTT

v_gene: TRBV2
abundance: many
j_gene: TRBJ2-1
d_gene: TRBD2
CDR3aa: CASINPGTSGRALADEFF
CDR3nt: TGTGCCAGCATTAACCCTGGGACTAGCGGGAGGGCCTTAGCCGATGAGTTCTTC

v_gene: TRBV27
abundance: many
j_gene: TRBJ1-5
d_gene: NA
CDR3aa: CASSPPGKGQPQHF
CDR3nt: TGTGCCAGCAGTCCTCCGGGAAAGGGACAGCCCCAGCATTTT

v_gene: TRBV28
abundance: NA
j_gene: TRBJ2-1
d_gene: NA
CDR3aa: CASSLPGDLYNEQFF
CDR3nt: TGTGCCAGCAGTTTACCGGGAGACTTATACAATGAGCAGTTCTTC

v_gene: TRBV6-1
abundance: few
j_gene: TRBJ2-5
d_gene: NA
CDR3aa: CASRPWWGGQETQYF
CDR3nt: TGTGCCAGCAGGCCCTGGTGGGGGGGCCAGGAGACCCAGTACTTC

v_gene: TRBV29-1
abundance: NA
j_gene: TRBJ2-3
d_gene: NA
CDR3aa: CSVQGGDRWLDTQYF
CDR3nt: TGCAGCGTTCAGGGAGGTGACAGGTGGTTGGATACGCAGTATTTT

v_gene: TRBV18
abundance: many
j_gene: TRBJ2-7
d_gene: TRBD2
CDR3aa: CASSPGIAGESSEQYF
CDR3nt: TGTGCCAGCTCACCAGGGATAGCGGGAGAGTCGAGTGAGCAGTACTTC

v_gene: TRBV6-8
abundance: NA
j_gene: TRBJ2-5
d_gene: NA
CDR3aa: CASSYSLGSQETQYF
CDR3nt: TGTGCCAGCAGTTACTCCCTCGGGTCCCAAGAGACCCAGTACTTC

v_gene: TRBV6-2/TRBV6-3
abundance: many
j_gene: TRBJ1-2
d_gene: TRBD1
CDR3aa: CASSYRDRWNYGYTF
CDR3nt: TGTGCCAGCAGCTACAGGGACAGGTGGAACTATGGCTACACCTTC

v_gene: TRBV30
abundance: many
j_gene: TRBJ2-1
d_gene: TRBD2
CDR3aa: CAWRIAGVEQFF
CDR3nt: TGTGCCTGGAGAATAGCGGGAGTGGAGCAGTTCTTC

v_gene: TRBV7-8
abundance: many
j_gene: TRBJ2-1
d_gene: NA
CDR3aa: CASSFRTREYVYNEQFF
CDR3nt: TGTGCCAGCAGCTTTAGGACTCGGGAGTATGTCTACAATGAGCAGTTCTTC

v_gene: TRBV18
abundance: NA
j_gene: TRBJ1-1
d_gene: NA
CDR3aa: CASSPRGKNTEAFF
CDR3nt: TGTGCCAGCTCACCCAGGGGTAAGAACACTGAAGCTTTCTTT

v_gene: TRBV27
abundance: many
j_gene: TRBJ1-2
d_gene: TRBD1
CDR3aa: CASSLQGPRQGEQSYTF
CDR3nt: TGTGCCAGCAGTTTACAAGGCCCAAGACAGGGGGAGCAAAGCTACACCTTC

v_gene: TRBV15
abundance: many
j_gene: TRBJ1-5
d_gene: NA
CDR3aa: CATSRDRSDPNNQPQHF
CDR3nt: TGTGCCACCAGCAGAGATCGGTCAGATCCCAATAATCAGCCCCAGCATTTT

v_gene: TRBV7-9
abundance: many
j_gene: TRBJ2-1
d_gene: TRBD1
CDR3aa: CASSPTGQGVDEQFF
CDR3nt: TGTGCCAGCAGCCCCACAGGACAGGGGGTCGATGAGCAGTTCTTC

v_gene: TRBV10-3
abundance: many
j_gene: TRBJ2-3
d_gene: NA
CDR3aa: CAISEPTRRGGTDTQYF
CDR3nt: TGTGCCATCAGTGAACCAACACGACGGGGCGGCACAGATACGCAGTATTTT

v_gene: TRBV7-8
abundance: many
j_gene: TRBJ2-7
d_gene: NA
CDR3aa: CASSLEGDGSYEQYF
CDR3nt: TGTGCCAGCAGCTTAGAGGGGGACGGCTCCTACGAGCAGTACTTC

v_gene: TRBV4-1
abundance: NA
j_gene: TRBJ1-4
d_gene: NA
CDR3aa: CASSQGGLPNEKLFF
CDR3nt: TGCGCCAGCAGCCAAGGGGGGCTCCCTAATGAAAAACTGTTTTTT

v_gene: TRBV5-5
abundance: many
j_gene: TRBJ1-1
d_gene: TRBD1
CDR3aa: CASSLGQGGAEAFF
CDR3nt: TGTGCCAGCAGCTTGGGACAGGGGGGCGCTGAAGCTTTCTTT

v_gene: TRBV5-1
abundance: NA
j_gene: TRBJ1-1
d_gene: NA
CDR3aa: CASSLKGQLNTEAFF
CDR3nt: TGCGCCAGCAGCTTGAAAGGTCAGCTGAACACTGAAGCTTTCTTT

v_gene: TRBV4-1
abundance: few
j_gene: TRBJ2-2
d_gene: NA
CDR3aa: CASSQVPGAGELFF
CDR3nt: TGCGCCAGCAGCCAAGTCCCGGGGGCCGGGGAGCTGTTTTTT

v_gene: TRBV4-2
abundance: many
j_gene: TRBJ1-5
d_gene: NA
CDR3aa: CASSPQSPEPPQHF
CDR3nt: TGTGCCAGCAGCCCCCAATCGCCGGAACCGCCCCAGCATTTT

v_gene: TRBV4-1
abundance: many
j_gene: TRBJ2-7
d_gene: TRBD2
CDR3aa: CASSQDEAGSYYEQYF
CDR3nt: TGCGCCAGCAGCCAAGATGAAGCGGGGAGTTACTACGAGCAGTACTTC

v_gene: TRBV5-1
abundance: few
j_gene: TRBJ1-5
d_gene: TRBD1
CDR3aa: CASSLTGGFQPQHF
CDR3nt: TGCGCCAGCAGCTTGACAGGGGGTTTTCAGCCCCAGCATTTT

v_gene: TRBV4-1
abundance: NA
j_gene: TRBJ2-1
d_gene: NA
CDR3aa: CASSQEPGAYYNEQFF
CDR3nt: TGCGCCAGCAGCCAAGAGCCAGGGGCATACTACAATGAGCAGTTCTTC

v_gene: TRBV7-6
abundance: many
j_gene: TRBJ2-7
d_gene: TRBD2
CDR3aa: CASSFYSSLSARGRVDYEQYF
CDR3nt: TGTGCCAGCAGCTTCTATTCCTCTCTTTCGGCGAGAGGGAGGGTCGACTACGAGCAGTACTTC

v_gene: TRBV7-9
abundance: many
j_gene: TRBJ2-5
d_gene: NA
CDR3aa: CASSLRTGTETQYF
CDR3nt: TGTGCCAGCAGCTTGAGGACTGGGACAGAGACCCAGTACTTC

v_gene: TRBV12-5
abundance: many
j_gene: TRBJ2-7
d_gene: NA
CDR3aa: CASGLGQRGYEQYF
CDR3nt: TGTGCTAGTGGTTTGGGACAGCGAGGCTACGAGCAGTACTTC

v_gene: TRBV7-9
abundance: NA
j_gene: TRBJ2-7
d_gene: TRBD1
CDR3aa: CASSFPNQGASTYEQYF
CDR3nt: TGTGCCAGCAGCTTCCCCAACCAGGGGGCCTCCACCTACGAGCAGTACTTC

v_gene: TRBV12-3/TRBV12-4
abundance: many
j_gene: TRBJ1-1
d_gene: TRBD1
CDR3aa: CASSFGTGRTEAFF
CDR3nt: TGTGCCAGCAGTTTCGGGACAGGGCGGACTGAAGCTTTCTTT

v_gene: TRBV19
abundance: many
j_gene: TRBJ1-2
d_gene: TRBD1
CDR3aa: CASRDRGWNYGYTF
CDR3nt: TGTGCCAGTCGTGACAGGGGATGGAACTATGGCTACACCTTC

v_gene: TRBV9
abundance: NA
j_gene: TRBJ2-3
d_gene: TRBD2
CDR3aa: CASSIPTSGSSDTQYF
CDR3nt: TGTGCCAGCAGCATACCAACTAGCGGGAGTTCAGATACGCAGTATTTT

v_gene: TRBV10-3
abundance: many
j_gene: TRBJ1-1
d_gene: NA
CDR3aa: CAITPVPGENTEAFF
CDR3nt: TGTGCCATCACCCCGGTCCCGGGGGAAAACACTGAAGCTTTCTTT

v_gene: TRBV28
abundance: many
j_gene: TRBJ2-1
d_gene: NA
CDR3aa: CASGRENHNEQFF
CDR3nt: TGTGCCAGCGGCCGGGAGAACCACAATGAGCAGTTCTTC

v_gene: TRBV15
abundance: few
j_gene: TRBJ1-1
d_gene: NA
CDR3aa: CATSRERSTEAFF
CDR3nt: TGTGCCACCAGCAGAGAACGAAGTACTGAAGCTTTCTTT

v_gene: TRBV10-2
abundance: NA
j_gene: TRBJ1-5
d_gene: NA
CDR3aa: CASSDRQYKVPQHF
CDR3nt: TGCGCCAGCAGTGACCGACAGTACAAGGTGCCCCAGCATTTT

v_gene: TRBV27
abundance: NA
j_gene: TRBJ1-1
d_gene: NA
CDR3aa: CASSSYNQNTEAFF
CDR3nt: TGTGCCAGCAGTTCATACAATCAGAACACTGAAGCTTTCTTT

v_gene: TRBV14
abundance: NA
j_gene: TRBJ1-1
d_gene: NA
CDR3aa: CASSERSMYTEAFF
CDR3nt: TGTGCCAGCAGCGAAAGGTCGATGTACACTGAAGCTTTCTTT

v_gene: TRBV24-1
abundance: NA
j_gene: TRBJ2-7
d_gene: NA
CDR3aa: CATRGTDSYEQYF
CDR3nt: TGTGCCACCAGGGGTACAGACTCCTACGAGCAGTACTTC

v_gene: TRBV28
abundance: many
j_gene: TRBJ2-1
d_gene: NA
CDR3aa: CASSPPGALEDNEQFF
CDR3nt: TGTGCCAGCAGTCCCCCGGGAGCCCTTGAGGACAATGAGCAGTTCTTC

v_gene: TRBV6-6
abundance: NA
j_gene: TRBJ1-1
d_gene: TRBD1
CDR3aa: CARRQGSNTEAFF
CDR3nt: TGTGCCAGGAGACAGGGTTCGAACACTGAAGCTTTCTTT

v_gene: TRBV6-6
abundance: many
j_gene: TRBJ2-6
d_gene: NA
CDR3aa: CASSQGPGANVLTF
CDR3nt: TGTGCCAGCAGTCAGGGGCCTGGGGCCAACGTCCTGACTTTC

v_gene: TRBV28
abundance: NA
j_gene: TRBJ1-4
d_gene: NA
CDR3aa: CASSLDGTNEKLFF
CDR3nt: TGTGCCAGCAGCCTAGACGGTACTAATGAAAAACTGTTTTTT

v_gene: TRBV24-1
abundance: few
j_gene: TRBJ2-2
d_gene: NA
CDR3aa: CATRAAANTGELFF
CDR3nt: TGTGCCACTCGAGCAGCAGCAAACACCGGGGAGCTGTTTTTT

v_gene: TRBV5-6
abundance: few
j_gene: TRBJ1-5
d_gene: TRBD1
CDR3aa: CASSPSAGTGVLRAGNQPQHF
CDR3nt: TGTGCCAGCAGCCCATCAGCCGGGACAGGGGTCCTTCGGGCTGGCAATCAGCCCCAGCATTTT

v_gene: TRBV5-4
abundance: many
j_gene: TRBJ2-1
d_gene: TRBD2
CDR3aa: CASSSGLAGEQFF
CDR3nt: TGTGCCAGCAGCTCGGGACTAGCGGGAGAGCAGTTCTTC

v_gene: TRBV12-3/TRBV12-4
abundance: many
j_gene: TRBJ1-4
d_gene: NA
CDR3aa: CASSPTGGGFNEKLFF
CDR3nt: TGTGCCAGCAGCCCGACGGGTGGGGGGTTCAATGAAAAACTGTTTTTT

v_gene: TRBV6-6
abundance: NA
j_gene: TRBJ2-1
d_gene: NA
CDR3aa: CASSSFSRESSYNEQFF
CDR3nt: TGTGCCAGCAGTTCCTTTTCCCGGGAGAGCTCCTACAATGAGCAGTTCTTC

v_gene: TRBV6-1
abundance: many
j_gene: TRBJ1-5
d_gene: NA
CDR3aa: CASSEVISSNQPQHF
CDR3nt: TGTGCCAGCAGTGAAGTCATCAGTAGCAATCAGCCCCAGCATTTT

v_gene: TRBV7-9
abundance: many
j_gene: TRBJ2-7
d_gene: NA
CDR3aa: CASSRGEVREQYF
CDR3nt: TGTGCCAGCAGCCGAGGGGAGGTGCGGGAGCAGTACTTC

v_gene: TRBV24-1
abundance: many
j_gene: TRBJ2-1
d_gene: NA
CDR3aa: CATSEHRDLGNEQFF
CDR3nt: TGTGCCACCAGTGAACACCGGGACCTGGGCAATGAGCAGTTCTTC

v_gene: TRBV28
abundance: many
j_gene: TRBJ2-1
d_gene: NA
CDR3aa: CASSLETGLALNEQFF
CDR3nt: TGTGCCAGCAGTTTGGAAACAGGGCTAGCCCTCAATGAGCAGTTCTTC